This T cell receptor beta chain was sequenced for a study of blood T cell repertoires in COVID-19. Study-level background: Samples representing acute and convalescent COVID-19 were sourced from the United States, Italy and Spain. The analysed material was cDNA or gDNA that came from T cells, B-cell-depleted T cells, or PBMCs.

Using immunoSEQ multiplex PCR, the repertoire was profiled, and TCRdb retains in-frame clones only, with some absent. The sample has 60,000 to 80,000 clones; more than 75% are singletons. Sequencing was performed on peripheral blood. This TCR was recovered from a man in his 70s with acute or convalescent COVID-19.

The CDR3 protein is CSGASGGVNEQFF. The CDR3 DNA sequence: TGCAGCGGTGCTAGCGGGGGCGTAAATGAGCAGTTCTTC. The J gene is TRBJ2-1, the V gene TRBV29-1; 10 bases agree with TRBD2. Trimming cost V 7 bases and J 7 bases; bases outside gene matches: 7. The CDR3 is 13 amino acids. The germline gives CDR1 SQVTM, CDR2 ANQGSEA.